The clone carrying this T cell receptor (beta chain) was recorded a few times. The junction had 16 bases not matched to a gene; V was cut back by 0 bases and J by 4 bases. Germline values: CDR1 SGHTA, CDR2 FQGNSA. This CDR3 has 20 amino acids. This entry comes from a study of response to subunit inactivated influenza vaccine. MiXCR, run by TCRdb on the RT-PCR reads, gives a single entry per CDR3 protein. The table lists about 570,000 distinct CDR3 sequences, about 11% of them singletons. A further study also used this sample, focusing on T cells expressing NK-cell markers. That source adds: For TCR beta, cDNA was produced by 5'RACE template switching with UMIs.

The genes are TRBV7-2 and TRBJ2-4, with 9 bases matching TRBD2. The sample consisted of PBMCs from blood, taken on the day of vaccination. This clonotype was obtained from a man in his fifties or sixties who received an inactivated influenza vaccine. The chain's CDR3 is CASSLALRGGRWELKNIQYF. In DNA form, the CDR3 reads TGTGCCAGCAGCTTAGCGTTGCGGGGGGGCAGATGGGAGTTGAAAAACATTCAGTACTTC.